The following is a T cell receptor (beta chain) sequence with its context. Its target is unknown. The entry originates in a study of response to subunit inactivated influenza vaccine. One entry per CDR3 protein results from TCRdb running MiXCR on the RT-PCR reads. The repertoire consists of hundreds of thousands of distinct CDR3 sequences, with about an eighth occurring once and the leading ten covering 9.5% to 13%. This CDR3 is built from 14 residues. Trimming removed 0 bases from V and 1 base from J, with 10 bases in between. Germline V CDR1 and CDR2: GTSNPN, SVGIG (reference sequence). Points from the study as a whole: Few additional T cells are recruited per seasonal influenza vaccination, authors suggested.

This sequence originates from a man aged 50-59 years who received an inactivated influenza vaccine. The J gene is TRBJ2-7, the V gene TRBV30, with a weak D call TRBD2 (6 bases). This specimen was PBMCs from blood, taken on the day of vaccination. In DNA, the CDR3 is TGTGCCTGGAGTGTTGGGGGGTCATCCTACGAGCAGTACTTC. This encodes CAWSVGGSSYEQYF.